The 11 T cell receptor beta chains in this list originate from one sample, sequenced in a study of shared clonotypes between healthy human individuals. Method: immunoSEQ multiplex PCR; TCRdb's copy keeps in-frame clones and lacks some. The sample includes approximately 1,000,000 clones, 60% to 80% seen only once; the top ten take 0.89%. The sequenced material came from memory CD4+ T cells from PBMCs. Subset specified: CD45RA-negative fraction. Source of these receptors: a young man in good health. Some clones in this sample may be carry-over from other donors' samples.

J is TRBJ2-2 and V is TRBV9, with 8 bases identical to TRBD2. CDR1 is SGDLS and CDR2 is YYNGEE in the germline V gene. This CDR3 is 17 amino acids long. V lost 0 bases to trimming and J lost 1 base; unmatched junction nucleotides: 5. The CDR3 DNA follows: TGTGCCAGCAGCGTAGCGCCGGGAGGGATGAACACCGGGGAGCTGTTTTTT. Translating it yields CASSVAPGGMNTGELFF.

This chain links TRBV19 with TRBJ2-3; 8 bases map to TRBD2. Germline V lookup: CDR1 LNHDA, CDR2 SQIVND (reference sequence). Unmatched junction bases numbered 8, after V lost 10 bases and J lost 2 bases. CDR3 length equals 14 residues. CDR3 bases: TGTGCCACTCAAATCGGGGGGGTCACAGATACGCAGTATTTT. Its translation is CATQIGGVTDTQYF.

The chain joins TRBV6-4 to TRBJ1-2; D gene ambiguous. The CDR3 has 14 amino acids. V was cut by 5 bases and J by 2 bases, with 12 bases left in between. Per germline, CDR1 MRHNA and CDR2 SNTAGT. The CDR3 nucleotides read TGTGCCAGCAGTCCCGGGAGCACCAACTATGGCTACACCTTC. The encoded protein is CASSPGSTNYGYTF.

The J gene is TRBJ2-4, the V gene TRBV7-2; the match to TRBD1 covers 7 bases. J gave up 11 bases and V 2 bases, and 12 bases lay outside the gene matches. The length of the CDR3 is 15 residues. Germline CDR1 SGHTA, CDR2 FQGNSA. As DNA, the CDR3 is TGTGCCAGCAGCTTATTATGGAGTCCCCAGGGGGTTCAGTACTTC. Protein product: CASSLLWSPQGVQYF.

The J gene is TRBJ2-1, the V gene TRBV5-6, with 12 bases that match TRBD2. With V trimmed by 1 base and J by 4 bases, 6 bases remained unmatched. This CDR3 comprises 17 residues. Germline CDR1 reads SGHDT; CDR2 reads YYEEEE. The CDR3 loop is CASSLHSGLAGYNEQFF. In DNA form, the CDR3 reads TGTGCCAGCAGCTTGCACTCAGGACTAGCGGGGTACAATGAGCAGTTCTTC.

The chain combines TRBV18 with TRBJ1-4; 12 positions match TRBD1. V shed 3 bases and J 6 bases; nucleotides not matched to a gene: 11. Germline V gives CDR1 KGHSH, CDR2 LQKENI. CDR3 length equals 18 residues. In DNA form, the CDR3 reads TGTGCCAGCTCACCGCAACCGGGACAGGGGGCTGCGTATGAAAAACTGTTTTTT. Its protein is CASSPQPGQGAAYEKLFF.

The genes are TRBV7-2 and TRBJ2-1; unclear D gene. The germline gives CDR1 SGHTA, CDR2 FQGNSA. Deletions cut 4 bases from V and 9 bases from J, with 13 bases between. CDR3 length: 13 residues. CDR3 bases: TGTGCCAGCAGCTCAGCGCATAGGGTTGAGCAGTTCTTC. Its protein product is CASSSAHRVEQFF.

The table lists this clone with a few counts. The chain uses TRBV28 and TRBJ1-5; a weak D match, TRBD1 (6 bases). The V gene's germline CDR1 is MDHEN and CDR2 SYDVKM. Trimming removed 6 bases from V and 10 bases from J, with 16 bases in between. The CDR3 covers 13 residues. The CDR3 protein is CASRMSQGLPQHF. As DNA, the CDR3 is TGTGCCAGCAGGATGTCACAGGGTTTACCCCAGCATTTT.

This clone was seen just once. The chain combines TRBV4-1 with TRBJ1-5; 8 bases line up with TRBD1. There are 16 residues in the CDR3. Germline V gene sequence: CDR1 MGHRA, CDR2 YSYEKL. Trimming cost V 0 bases and J 3 bases; bases outside gene matches: 4. The CDR3, as DNA: TGCGCCAGCAGCCAAGAAAGGGACAGGTACAATCAGCCCCAGCATTTT. Translating gives CASSQERDRYNQPQHF.

The chain joins TRBV19 to TRBJ1-2, with D possibly matching TRBD1 (5 bases). Germline CDR1 is LNHDA and CDR2 is SQIVND (reference sequence). The CDR3 has 15 amino acids. Trimming removed 6 bases at V and 2 bases at J, with 16 bases between. The CDR3: CASSRSTGLNYGYTF. The CDR3 DNA sequence: TGTGCCAGTAGCCGATCTACGGGGCTGAACTATGGCTACACCTTC.

V is TRBV11-2 and J is TRBJ1-4; possibly TRBD1 for D (5 bases). CDR3 length equals 16 residues. Germline V gene lookup returns CDR1 SGHAT and CDR2 FQNNGV. V lost 5 bases, J lost 6 bases, and 19 bases lay in between. The CDR3 here is CASSPARGEGDEKLFF. As DNA, the CDR3 is TGTGCCAGCAGCCCCGCACGGGGGGAAGGGGATGAAAAACTGTTTTTT.